This T cell receptor (beta chain) is drawn from a study of blood T cell repertoires in COVID-19. Study as a whole: T cells, B-cell-depleted T cells, or PBMCs provided the cDNA or gDNA that served as material.

Original analysis: How many nucleated cells were present was estimated from reference gene primer amplification. Measured with immunoSEQ multiplex PCR; TCRdb has only the in-frame clones, and not every one. V, J and clone size reflect that table, while D and trimming were determined from the DNA. The sample lists some 200,000 clones, about 90% occurring once. The J segment lost 3 bases and the V segment lost 1 base, leaving 6 bases of the junction unmatched. Per the germline V gene, CDR1 is MGHRA and CDR2 is YSYEKL. This CDR3 has 15 residues. The sequenced material came from peripheral blood. This receptor was taken from a young woman who had recovered from COVID-19. The chain carries TRBV4-1 and TRBJ2-7; 7 bases fit TRBD2. CDR3 DNA sequence: TGCGCCAGCAGCCAAGGAGGGGAGGGAATCTACGAGCAGTACTTC. It specifies CASSQGGEGIYEQYF.